A single sample is the source of the 32 T cell receptor beta chains below, sequenced in a study of cytomegalovirus exposure and HLA in healthy donors. PCR primers comprised 60 Vbeta and 13 Jbeta primers. TCRdb keeps only in-frame clones here, not all; method: immunoSEQ multiplex PCR. This sample has 140,000 to 150,000 clones; 55% to 85% occur once, and the top ten carry over 2%. Sequencing was carried out using PBMCs. Receptors originate from a man aged 40-50 years in good health and CMV-seronegative.

The chain employs TRBV6-6 and TRBJ2-7; 11 bases are a match to TRBD2. This CDR3 has 13 residues. Germline V gene data show CDR1 as MNHNY and CDR2 as SVGAGI (reference sequence). After removal of 5 bases from V and 4 bases from J, the junction contained 1 base not matched to a gene. CDR3 sequence (DNA): TGTGCCAGCAGTACTAGCGGGAGATACGAGCAGTACTTC. Protein sequence: CASSTSGRYEQYF.

CDR3 in amino acids: CASSLIGRGNYNEQFF. The CDR3 DNA sequence: TGTGCCAGCAGTTTAATCGGGAGGGGGAACTACAATGAGCAGTTCTTC. V is TRBV27 and J is TRBJ2-1, with 8 bases aligning to TRBD2. The junction had 6 bases not matched to a gene; V was cut back by 2 bases and J by 3 bases. Germline CDR1 and CDR2: MNHEY and SMNVEV (reference sequence). The CDR3 contains 16 residues.

The genes are TRBV27 and TRBJ1-6; D not resolved. The CDR3 loop spans 15 amino acids. V was shortened by 2 bases and J by 5 bases, with 10 bases between the two germline ends. CDR1 MNHEY and CDR2 SMNVEV come from the germline V gene (reference sequence). The CDR3 protein is CASSLGGLNNSPLHF. The CDR3 bases are TGTGCCAGCAGTTTAGGCGGACTGAATAATTCACCCCTCCACTTT.

The chain links TRBV29-1 to TRBJ2-6; 9 positions agree with TRBD1. V was clipped by 5 bases and J by 0 bases; unmatched bases: 8. Looked up from germline, CDR1 is SQVTM and CDR2 is ANQGSEA. CDR3 length: 17 residues. The CDR3 DNA sequence: TGCAGCGTTATATACCGGGACAGGGACTCTGGGGCCAACGTCCTGACTTTC. Translated: CSVIYRDRDSGANVLTF.

This chain uses TRBV7-8 with TRBJ1-1; 8 nucleotides match TRBD1. The germline V gene encodes CDR1 SGHVS and CDR2 FQNEAQ. V trimming: 10 bases; J trimming: 10 bases; junction bases outside the gene matches: 17. The CDR3 spans 14 residues. The DNA for the CDR3 is TGTGCCACACAAGGAGACAGGGGACGACTCCGAGCTTTCTTT. This gives the protein CATQGDRGRLRAFF.

The J gene is TRBJ2-1, the V gene TRBV28, with D maybe TRBD1 (5 bases). This CDR3 is built from 13 residues. Germline V CDR1 and CDR2: MDHEN, SYDVKM. The V gene lost 5 bases and the J gene lost 4 bases, with 9 bases spanning the gap. The CDR3 here is CASSRQMYNEQFF. DNA of the CDR3: TGTGCCAGCAGTCGACAGATGTACAATGAGCAGTTCTTC.

The rearrangement joins TRBV29-1 to TRBJ2-7, with 7 bases aligning to TRBD1. Germline V gene sequence: CDR1 SQVTM, CDR2 ANQGSEA. CDR3 length: 15 residues. J lost 6 bases, V lost 4 bases, and 15 bases had no gene match. The CDR3 spells CSVGGRTGEYAEQYF. In DNA, the CDR3 is TGCAGCGTTGGGGGCAGGACAGGAGAGTATGCCGAGCAGTACTTC.

The chain uses TRBV30 and TRBJ2-1; D is uncertain. Germline loops: CDR1 GTSNPN, CDR2 SVGIG (reference sequence). With 2 bases removed from V and 15 bases from J, the gap between germline ends came to 17 bases. This CDR3 contains 12 residues. CDR3 amino acids: CAWSPLGRFTFF. CDR3 DNA: TGTGCCTGGAGTCCATTGGGCAGGTTCACGTTCTTC.

This clone appeared once. V usage is TRBV4-1 and J usage is TRBJ1-6, with a possible D match to TRBD1 (6 bases). V was shortened by 4 bases and J by 9 bases, with 16 bases between the two germline ends. Germline CDR1 reads MGHRA; CDR2 reads YSYEKL. The CDR3 runs 15 residues. The CDR3 region has the DNA TGCGCCAGCAGCCGACCGGGACAAAGGGGTTCACCCCTCCACTTT. It specifies CASSRPGQRGSPLHF.

In this sample, this clone turned up a few times. The rearrangement links TRBV18 to TRBJ2-5; D possibly corresponds to TRBD2 (6 bases). Trimming took 2 bases from V and 5 from J, leaving 24 bases between them. The CDR3 runs to 18 residues. CDR1 and CDR2 (germline): KGHSH, LQKENI. Here the CDR3 reads CASSPFRQGGVFTETQYF. DNA for the CDR3: TGTGCCAGCTCACCATTTAGGCAGGGAGGAGTATTTACGGAGACCCAGTACTTC.

This clone was picked up one time. This chain connects TRBV6-5 to TRBJ1-6, with 7 bases identical to TRBD1. The CDR3 has 15 amino acids. The trim removed 4 bases at V and 8 bases at J, leaving 8 bases unmatched. Germline CDR1 MNHEY, CDR2 SVGAGI. CDR3 sequence (DNA): TGTGCCAGCAGTTCTCAGGGGGGCCGGGATTCACCCCTCCACTTT. The encoded protein is CASSSQGGRDSPLHF.

J is TRBJ2-1 and V is TRBV7-9; no firm D call. This CDR3 is built from 17 residues. Germline V gene data show CDR1 as SEHNR and CDR2 as FQNEAQ (reference sequence). Trimming took off 5 bases at V and 2 bases at J, with 19 bases between the two ends. In nucleotides, the CDR3 is TGTGCCAGCAGCGACCCGGGTGGCAGACTTCCCTACAATGAGCAGTTCTTC. Translated: CASSDPGGRLPYNEQFF.

The table lists this clone with a few counts. This sequence joins TRBV25-1 and TRBJ1-1, with D unresolved. The CDR3 loop spans 13 amino acids. Germline values: CDR1 MGHDK, CDR2 SYGVNS. V lost 5 bases and J lost 6, with 13 bases in between. The CDR3 coding sequence is TGTGCCAGCAGTAGCGGCAGCGTCTCTGAAGCTTTCTTT. As protein: CASSSGSVSEAFF. Complete variable domain (other parts from reference TRBV25-1 and TRBJ1-1): EADIYQTPRYLVIGTGKKITLECSQTMGHDKMYWYQQDPGMELHLIHYSYGVNSTEKGDLSSESTVSRIRTEHFPLTLESARPSHTSQYLCASSSGSVSEAFFGQGTRLTVV.

The chain has TRBV7-9 and TRBJ2-3, with TRBD2 as a possible D gene (5 bases). Germline V gene lookup returns CDR1 SEHNR and CDR2 FQNEAQ (reference sequence). The CDR3 runs to 15 residues. Between the trimmed V and J ends, which lost 10 bases and 3 bases, there was a span of 20 bases. The CDR3 DNA follows: TGTGCCACCCCCCCTAATCCGGGGTCTACAGATACGCAGTATTTT. Its translation: CATPPNPGSTDTQYF.

This clone showed up just a few times. The rearrangement links TRBV7-9 to TRBJ1-1; TRBD1 matches at 8 bases. CDR1 and CDR2 (germline): SEHNR, FQNEAQ (reference sequence). Unmatched junction bases numbered 3, after V lost 5 bases and J lost 7 bases. This CDR3 region has 12 residues. The CDR3, as DNA: TGTGCCAGCAGCGTTGGACAGGGTGAAGCTTTCTTT. It yields the protein CASSVGQGEAFF.

This clone was counted between two and nine times. This chain connects TRBV19 to TRBJ2-2, with D tentatively TRBD1 (6 bases). CDR1 and CDR2 (germline): LNHDA, SQIVND (reference sequence). The CDR3 has 14 residues. The V and J ends lost 11 bases and 5 bases respectively, with 18 bases between them. DNA for the CDR3: TGTGCCTCCTCGGACAGCACTGGAACCGGGGAGCTGTTTTTT. It encodes CASSDSTGTGELFF. Filled out from reference TRBV19 and TRBJ2-2, the complete variable domain reads DGGITQSPKYLFRKEGQNVTLSCEQNLNHDAMYWYRQDPGQGLRLIYYSQIVNDFQKGDIAEGYSVSREKKESFPLTVTSAQKNPTAFYLCASSDSTGTGELFFGEGSRLTVL.

A few counts support this clone. The chain carries TRBV30 and TRBJ1-3; 7 bases fit TRBD1. Unmatched junction bases numbered 5, after V lost 5 bases and J lost 4 bases. CDR3 length: 13 residues. In germline, CDR1 is GTSNPN, CDR2 SVGIG (reference sequence). The CDR3 bases are TGTGCCTGGGGTCGACAGGGAGGAAACACCATATATTTT. Its protein product is CAWGRQGGNTIYF.

This clone was seen a few times. The CDR3 is CASSLVLASTDTQYF. The CDR3 DNA follows: TGCGCCAGCAGCTTGGTCCTAGCTAGCACAGATACGCAGTATTTT. The chain joins TRBV5-1 to TRBJ2-3; weak D call: TRBD2 (5 bases). Between the trimmed V and J ends, which lost 0 bases and 0 bases, there was a span of 8 bases. Germline values: CDR1 SGHRS, CDR2 YFSETQ. The CDR3 sequence is 15 residues long. Full variable domain (rest looked up from reference TRBV5-1 and TRBJ2-3): KAGVTQTPRYLIKTRGQQVTLSCSPISGHRSVSWYQQTPGQGLQFLFEYFSETQRNKGNFPGRFSGRQFSNSRSEMNVSTLELGDSALYLCASSLVLASTDTQYFGPGTRLTVL.

Points on this clone: The identical CDR3 is also encoded by other nucleotide sequences in the sample. This sequence joins TRBV29-1 and TRBJ2-1; the D gene is possibly TRBD1 (5 bases). The germline gives CDR1 SQVTM, CDR2 ANQGSEA. The CDR3 runs 13 residues. V was cut by 4 bases and J by 0 bases, with 7 bases left in between. As DNA, the CDR3 is TGCAGCGTTGGCAGGGACTCCTACAATGAGCAGTTCTTC. It translates to CSVGRDSYNEQFF.

This clone was counted between two and nine times. This sequence joins TRBV7-2 and TRBJ2-3, with TRBD2 identical over 9 bases. The CDR3 covers 15 residues. Germline loops: CDR1 SGHTA, CDR2 FQGNSA. Trimming removed 1 base from V and 5 bases from J; junction bases left unmatched: 4. The CDR3 sequence: CASSLVAGGRDTQYF. CDR3 coding DNA: TGTGCCAGCAGCTTAGTGGCGGGGGGGAGAGATACGCAGTATTTT.

The V gene is TRBV12-5, the J gene TRBJ2-7; TRBD1 agrees at 9 bases. The length of the CDR3 is 19 residues. Germline assignment: CDR1 LGHNT and CDR2 FRNRAP. Unmatched junction bases numbered 19, after V lost 6 bases and J lost 1 base. CDR3 amino acids: CASGRGDRAIFRASYEQYF. The DNA for the CDR3 is TGTGCTAGTGGCCGAGGGGACAGGGCAATATTTCGGGCGTCCTACGAGCAGTACTTC.

The V call is TRBV5-1, the J call TRBJ2-1, with a possible D match to TRBD2 (5 bases). V dropped 4 bases and J dropped 2 bases, with 10 bases sitting between them. The CDR3 is 14 residues long. Germline CDR1 SGHRS, CDR2 YFSETQ. The CDR3 region has the DNA TGCGCCAGCAGCCGCGGGCTCCCCTACAATGAGCAGTTCTTC. Amino acids: CASSRGLPYNEQFF.

Comments on this clone: This CDR3 is also generated by other DNA sequences in the sample. This chain joins TRBV7-3 and TRBJ1-1; perhaps TRBD1 as D (5 bases). The CDR3 sequence is 13 residues long. V was clipped by 2 bases and J by 4 bases, with 8 bases between them. CDR1 is SGHTA, CDR2 FQGTGA, per germline. CDR3 DNA: TGTGCCAGCAGCTTAGTCCAGGGCACTGAAGCTTTCTTT. Its protein product is CASSLVQGTEAFF. Combining the CDR3 with reference TRBV7-3 and TRBJ1-1 gives the whole variable domain GAGVSQTPSNKVTEKGKYVELRCDPISGHTALYWYRQSLGQGPEFLIYFQGTGAADDSGLPNDRFFAVRPEGSVSTLKIQRTERGDSAVYLCASSLVQGTEAFFGQGTRLTVV.

The chain uses TRBV5-4 and TRBJ2-2, with D possibly TRBD2 on 5 matching bases. The CDR3 sequence is 16 residues long. Germline loops: CDR1 SGHNT, CDR2 YYREEE (reference sequence). The V and J ends lost 4 bases and 4 bases respectively, with 17 bases between them. CDR3 bases: TGTGCCAGCAGCGGAGGACCCGAAGGTATCACCGGGGAGCTGTTTTTT. This encodes CASSGGPEGITGELFF.

The chain recombines TRBV5-1 with TRBJ2-7; 12 bases agree with TRBD2. Trimming at V came to 0 bases and at J to 7 bases, leaving 14 bases not matched to a gene. The CDR3 length is 18 residues. Germline CDR1 is SGHRS and CDR2 is YFSETQ. The CDR3 nucleotides are TGCGCCAGCAGCTTGGCGGCGACTAGCGGGAGATGGGCTGGTGAGCAGTACTTC. This translates into CASSLAATSGRWAGEQYF.

The chain employs TRBV2 and TRBJ2-5, with 7 positions matching TRBD2. CDR1 and CDR2 from the germline V gene are SNHLY and FYNNEI. This CDR3 comprises 14 residues. J lost 0 bases, V lost 6 bases, and 4 bases had no gene match. The CDR3 protein is CASSWGGNQETQYF. DNA for the CDR3: TGTGCCAGCAGCTGGGGGGGTAACCAAGAGACCCAGTACTTC.

The table lists this clone with a count of one. V is TRBV15 and J is TRBJ2-2; 7 bases are shared with TRBD1. The junction had 0 bases not matched to a gene; V was cut back by 3 bases and J by 5 bases. Germline values: CDR1 LNHNV, CDR2 YYDKDF (reference sequence). The CDR3 has 13 amino acids. This CDR3 is CATSRTGTGELFF. The CDR3 region has the DNA TGTGCCACCAGCAGGACAGGGACCGGGGAGCTGTTTTTT.

The chain has TRBV7-2 and TRBJ2-1; the D gene is possibly TRBD2 (6 bases). The CDR3 is 17 residues long. Germline-derived CDR1 and CDR2 are SGHTA and FQGNSA. V lost 1 base to trimming and J lost 2 bases, with 15 bases between them. Written as DNA, the CDR3 is TGTGCCAGCAGCTTAGAGTGGGTGACGGGGGCCTACAATGAGCAGTTCTTC. Protein product: CASSLEWVTGAYNEQFF.

V is TRBV5-1 and J is TRBJ2-1; the match to TRBD2 covers 13 bases. Germline V gene data show CDR1 as SGHRS and CDR2 as YFSETQ. J gave up 1 base and V 5 bases, and 6 bases lay outside the gene matches. This CDR3 is built from 17 residues. CDR3 amino acids: CASSKRLAGGSYNEQFF. CDR3 DNA: TGCGCCAGCAGTAAACGACTAGCGGGAGGTTCCTACAATGAGCAGTTCTTC.

This clone was found a few times. The V gene is TRBV4-3, the J gene TRBJ1-1; maybe TRBD1 (5 bases). This CDR3 region has 16 residues. Germline-derived CDR1 and CDR2 are LGHNA and YSLEER. Trimming pared 4 bases from V and 2 bases from J, leaving 17 bases between. CDR3 coding DNA: TGCGCCAGCAGCCGATATTCCACAGGTCCCAACACTGAAGCTTTCTTT. It specifies CASSRYSTGPNTEAFF.

The chain carries TRBV11-1 and TRBJ2-7; D is ambiguous. CDR3 length: 15 residues. The V end lost 1 base, the J end lost 2 bases, and 12 bases lay between the germline ends. Germline values: CDR1 SGHAT, CDR2 FQDESV (reference sequence). Here the CDR3 reads CASSLGSLATYEQYF. DNA of the CDR3: TGTGCCAGCAGCTTAGGCTCCTTAGCAACCTACGAGCAGTACTTC. Based on the CDR3 plus reference TRBV11-1 and TRBJ2-7, the full variable domain is EAEVAQSPRYKITEKSQAVAFWCDPISGHATLYWYRQILGQGPELLVQFQDESVVDDSQLPKDRFSAERLKGVDSTLKIQPAELGDSAMYLCASSLGSLATYEQYFGPGTRLTVT.

The V and J genes are TRBV10-3 and TRBJ2-3, with D tentatively TRBD2 (6 bases). The CDR3 is 14 residues long. Trimming left V 5 bases short and J 1 base short, with 10 bases between. Germline-derived CDR1 and CDR2 are ENHRY and SYGVKD. The CDR3 reads CAISRDSGTDTQYF. The CDR3 nucleotides read TGTGCCATCAGTAGGGACTCAGGCACAGATACGCAGTATTTT.